Below, 9 T cell receptor beta chains from the same sample are listed, as sequenced in a study of cytomegalovirus exposure and HLA in healthy donors. Vbeta (60) and Jbeta (13) primers were used in the PCR. Using immunoSEQ multiplex PCR, the repertoire was profiled, and TCRdb retains in-frame clones only, with some absent. The data show around 38,000 clones, with 66% seen just once and around 18% held by the top ten. The specimen sequenced was PBMCs. Receptor source: a man aged 45-60 years in good health and CMV-seropositive.

V and J are TRBV4-3 and TRBJ1-2, with D unclear. The CDR3 has 14 residues. Trimming stripped 0 bases from V and 3 bases from J, with 8 bases between. The germline CDR1 and CDR2 sequences are LGHNA and YSLEER. CDR3 region: CASSQDFQDYGYTF. The CDR3 DNA reads TGCGCCAGCAGCCAAGATTTCCAGGACTATGGCTACACCTTC.

The DNA for the CDR3 is TGTGCCAGCTCCTTGACAGGGGGGTATAATTCACCCCTCCACTTT. The encoded protein is CASSLTGGYNSPLHF. The rearrangement links TRBV27 to TRBJ1-6, with 9 bases lining up with TRBD1. The CDR3 contains 15 residues. The V segment lost 8 bases and the J segment 4 bases; nucleotides outside the gene matches: 6. Germline V CDR1 and CDR2: MNHEY, SMNVEV (reference sequence).

The chain joins TRBV29-1 to TRBJ2-1; maybe TRBD1 (5 bases). The germline gives CDR1 SQVTM, CDR2 ANQGSEA. The V gene lost 3 bases and the J gene lost 2 bases, with 8 bases spanning the gap. This CDR3 is built from 13 residues. CDR3 nucleotide sequence: TGCAGCGTTGATAGGGGCACCTACAATGAGCAGTTCTTC. Its translation is CSVDRGTYNEQFF.

This chain links TRBV7-9 with TRBJ1-2, with a possible D match to TRBD1 (6 bases). This CDR3 region has 14 residues. Germline CDR1 reads SEHNR; CDR2 reads FQNEAQ (reference sequence). Deletions cut 5 bases from V and 5 bases from J, with 15 bases between. For the CDR3, the DNA is TGTGCCAGCAGCCCAGGGGAAACGCATTATGGCTACACCTTC. Amino acid sequence: CASSPGETHYGYTF.

The J gene is TRBJ2-2, the V gene TRBV11-2; TRBD2 matches at 7 bases. V was pared by 5 bases and J by 1 base, with 4 bases of the junction left unmatched. The CDR3 length is 15 residues. Germline values: CDR1 SGHAT, CDR2 FQNNGV. CDR3 sequence (DNA): TGTGCCAGCAGCCCAGCGGGGAAGAACACCGGGGAGCTGTTTTTT. It is translated as CASSPAGKNTGELFF.

The sample holds a few counts of this clone. This chain links TRBV28 with TRBJ1-5; the match to TRBD1 covers 9 bases. The germline gives CDR1 MDHEN, CDR2 SYDVKM. V dropped 2 bases and J dropped 7; count of bases not matched to a gene: 9. CDR3 size: 16 residues. This CDR3 is CASSLVGQGFRQPQHF. The CDR3, as DNA: TGTGCCAGCAGTTTAGTTGGACAGGGGTTTAGACAGCCCCAGCATTTT.

The rearrangement uses TRBV28 and TRBJ1-4, with D perhaps TRBD1 (5 bases). Germline-derived CDR1 and CDR2 are MDHEN and SYDVKM. The CDR3 loop spans 15 amino acids. V lost 7 bases to trimming and J lost 6 bases, with 18 bases between them. CDR3 DNA: TGTGCCAGCACTTCAACCCCCGGCAGGGATGAAAAACTGTTTTTT. This gives the protein CASTSTPGRDEKLFF.

The chain employs TRBV5-1 and TRBJ2-5, with 9 positions matching TRBD2. The junction had 13 bases not matched to a gene; V was cut back by 2 bases and J by 5 bases. This CDR3 has 17 residues. The V gene's germline CDR1 is SGHRS and CDR2 YFSETQ. The CDR3 DNA is TGCGCCAGCAGCTTACCCTTAGCGGGGGCACTATCGGAGACCCAGTACTTC. This encodes CASSLPLAGALSETQYF.

The genes are TRBV7-9 and TRBJ2-1, with D uncertain. V was pared by 3 bases and J by 6 bases, with 9 bases between. Looked up from germline, CDR1 is SEHNR and CDR2 is FQNEAQ (reference sequence). CDR3 size: 13 residues. The CDR3 reads CASSFVALNEQFF. The CDR3 coding sequence is TGTGCCAGCAGCTTCGTAGCCCTCAATGAGCAGTTCTTC. The variable domain in full, with the rest retrieved from reference TRBV7-9 and TRBJ2-1, is DTGVSQNPRHKITKRGQNVTFRCDPISEHNRLYWYRQTLGQGPEFLTYFQNEAQLEKSRLLSDRFSAERPKGSFSTLEIQRTEQGDSAMYLCASSFVALNEQFFGPGTRLTVL.